Described below is a single TCR beta chain sequence and its context. Its target is not known. No change in lesions over the prior 6 months defined stable disease. Sequencing was performed with immunoSEQ multiplex PCR; in TCRdb, only in-frame clones are kept and a portion is missing. This repertoire shows 70,000 to 85,000 clones, about nine tenths found once; its top ten account for over 4.5%. The germline gives CDR1 SGHTA, CDR2 FQGNSA. V shed 6 bases and J 8 bases; nucleotides not matched to a gene: 9. The CDR3 length is 15 residues. This entry comes from a study of resident and recirculating memory T cells in vitiligo. Whole-study results and caveats: Sequences differed between biopsy sites and patients, suggesting private specificity.

The rearrangement uses TRBV7-2 and TRBJ2-3; 12 bases match TRBD2. Source material: blood. This TCR was recovered from a male donor with vitiligo. For the CDR3, the DNA is TGTGCCAGCAGGGCTAGCGGGGGGGCAGGGGTTACGCAGTATTTT. The encoded protein is CASRASGGAGVTQYF.